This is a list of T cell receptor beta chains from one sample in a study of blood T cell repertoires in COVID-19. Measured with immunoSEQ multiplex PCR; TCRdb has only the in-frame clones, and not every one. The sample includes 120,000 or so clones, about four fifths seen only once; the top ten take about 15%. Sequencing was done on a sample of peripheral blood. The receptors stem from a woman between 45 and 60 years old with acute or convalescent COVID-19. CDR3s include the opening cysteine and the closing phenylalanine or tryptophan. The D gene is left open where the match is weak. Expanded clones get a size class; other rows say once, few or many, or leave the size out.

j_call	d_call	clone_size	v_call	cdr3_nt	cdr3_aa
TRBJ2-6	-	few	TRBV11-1	TGTGCCAGCAGCTTAGTCTCGTTCTCTGGGGCCAACGTCCTGACTTTC	CASSLVSFSGANVLTF
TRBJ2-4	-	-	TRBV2	TGTGCCAGCAGTGAAGAGGGGTTTGGCAAAAACATTCAGTACTTC	CASSEEGFGKNIQYF
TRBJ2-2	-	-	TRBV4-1	TGCGCCAGCAGCCACGGACAATCGAACACCGGGGAGCTGTTTTTT	CASSHGQSNTGELFF
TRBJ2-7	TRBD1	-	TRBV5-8	TGTGCCAGCAGCCCGCGGACAGGGAGAATCTACTTC	CASSPRTGRIYF
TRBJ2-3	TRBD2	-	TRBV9	TGTGCCAGCAGCGTAGGACCCTCGTTGGCTAGCGGGGGACACACAGATACGCAGTATTTT	CASSVGPSLASGGHTDTQYF
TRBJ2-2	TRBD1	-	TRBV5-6	TGTGCCAGCAGCTCATTTTGGACAGGGGACACCGGGGAGCTGTTTTTT	CASSSFWTGDTGELFF
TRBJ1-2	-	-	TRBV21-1	TGTGCCAGCAGCAAAACTCGCAGTCCGCGCGGATATGGCTACACCTTC	CASSKTRSPRGYGYTF
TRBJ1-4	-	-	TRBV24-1	TGTGCCACCAGTGATTTTTCCGGGGATGCAACTAATGAAAAACTGTTTTTT	CATSDFSGDATNEKLFF
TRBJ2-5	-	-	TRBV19	TGTGCCAGTAGTGCTCAGGGTAGAGGAGAGACCCAGTACTTC	CASSAQGRGETQYF
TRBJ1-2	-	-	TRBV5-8	TGTGCCAGCAGCTTGGACCGATCTACGAACTATGGCTACACCTTC	CASSLDRSTNYGYTF
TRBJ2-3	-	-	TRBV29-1	TGCAGCGTTGAACAGGGGACCGATACGCAGTATTTT	CSVEQGTDTQYF
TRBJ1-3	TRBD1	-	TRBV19	TGTGCCAGTAGTAATTGGCCGGGACAGAATTCGCGAAACACCATATATTTT	CASSNWPGQNSRNTIYF
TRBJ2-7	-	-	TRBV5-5	TGTGCCAGCAGCTTGGTGAGAGCTCCCTACGAGCAGTACTTC	CASSLVRAPYEQYF
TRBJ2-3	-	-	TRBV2	TGTGCCAGCACCCAAAGTGGAGTCGGCACAGATACGCAGTATTTT	CASTQSGVGTDTQYF
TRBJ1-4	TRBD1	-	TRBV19	TGTGCCAGTAGTGGACAGGGGACTAATGAAAAACTGTTTTTT	CASSGQGTNEKLFF
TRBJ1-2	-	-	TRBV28	TGTGCCAGCAGAATACAGGGATTGAACTATGGCTACACCTTC	CASRIQGLNYGYTF
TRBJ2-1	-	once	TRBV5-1	TGCGCCAGCAGCTTGGGATTTCCAGGGGACAATGAGCAGTTCTTC	CASSLGFPGDNEQFF
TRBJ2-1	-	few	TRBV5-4	TGTGCCAGCAGCCCGCCGGGACAAGCCTTTTTCAATGAGCAGTTCTTC	CASSPPGQAFFNEQFF
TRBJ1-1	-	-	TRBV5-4	TGTGCCAGCAGCTTGCCCGGGGGGAACACTGAAGCTTTCTTT	CASSLPGGNTEAFF
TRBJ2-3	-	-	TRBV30	TGTGCCTGGAGTGTTCCAGGGGGGGATACGCAGTATTTT	CAWSVPGGDTQYF
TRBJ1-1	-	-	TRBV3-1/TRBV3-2	TGTGCCAGCAGCCAGGTACAGGGGAACACTGAAGCTTTCTTT	CASSQVQGNTEAFF
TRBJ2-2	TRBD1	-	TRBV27	TGTGCCAGCAGTTGGGGCCGGAGGACAGGGATCCTCACCGGGGAGCTGTTTTTT	CASSWGRRTGILTGELFF
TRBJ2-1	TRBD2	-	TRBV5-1	TGCGCCAGCAGCCTTGGGGGGGTGTCCTACAATGAGCAGTTCTTC	CASSLGGVSYNEQFF
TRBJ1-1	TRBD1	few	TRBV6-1	TGTGCCAGCAGTGAACAGGGGGGAGCTTTCTTT	CASSEQGGAFF
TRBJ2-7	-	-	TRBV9	TGTGCCAGCAGCGCTCGCGAGCAGTACTTC	CASSAREQYF
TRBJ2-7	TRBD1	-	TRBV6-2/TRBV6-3	TGTGCCAGCAGTTATTTTGGAGGGACAGGGTACGAGCAGTACTTC	CASSYFGGTGYEQYF
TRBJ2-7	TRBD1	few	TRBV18	TGTGCCAGCTCAACGACCGGGACAGGGGGACACGAGCAGTACTTC	CASSTTGTGGHEQYF
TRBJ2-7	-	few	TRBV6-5	TGTGCCAGCAGTCGGACACCCCCCTACGAGCAGTACTTC	CASSRTPPYEQYF
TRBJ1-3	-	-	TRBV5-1	TGCGCCAGCACCCCGGGGGGTACCAGCTCTGGAAACACCATATATTTT	CASTPGGTSSGNTIYF
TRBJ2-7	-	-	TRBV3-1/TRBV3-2	TGTGCCAGCAGCCCCGGTACGGGGGACTCCTACGAGCAGTACTTC	CASSPGTGDSYEQYF
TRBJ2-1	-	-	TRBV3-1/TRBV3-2	TGTGCCAGCAGCCAAGAGGCAGGTGGTGAGCAGTTCTTC	CASSQEAGGEQFF
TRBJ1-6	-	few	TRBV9	TGTGCCAGCAGCGGGAGCAGAAATAATTCACCCCTCCACTTT	CASSGSRNNSPLHF
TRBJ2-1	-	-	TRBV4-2	TGTGCCAGCAGCCAAGTTTCTCGCGGGGTCTACAATGAGCAGTTCTTC	CASSQVSRGVYNEQFF
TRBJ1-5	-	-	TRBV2	TGTGCCAGCAGTCCCCGGGACTATAGCAATCAGCCCCAGCATTTT	CASSPRDYSNQPQHF
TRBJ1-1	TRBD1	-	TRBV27	TGTGCCAGCAGTTTAAGAACGGACAGGGAGAACACTGAAGCTTTCTTT	CASSLRTDRENTEAFF
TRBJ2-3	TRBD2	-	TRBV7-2	TGTGCCAGCAGCGACTCCGGGACTAATACGCAGTATTTT	CASSDSGTNTQYF
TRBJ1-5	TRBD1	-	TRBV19	TGTGCCAGTACTCCGGGACAGGGAACCCAGCCCCAGCATTTT	CASTPGQGTQPQHF
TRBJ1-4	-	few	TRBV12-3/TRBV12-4	TGTGCCAGCAGTGCCGGGAGGAGGGAAAAACTGTTTTTT	CASSAGRREKLFF
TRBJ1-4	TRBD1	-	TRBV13	TGTGCCAGCAGCCCTAGGGGGACAGCTCCCAATGAAAAACTGTTTTTT	CASSPRGTAPNEKLFF
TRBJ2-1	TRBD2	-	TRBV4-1	TGCGCCAGCAGCCTCGGACTAGCGGGGGGCCGTTACAATGAGCAGTTCTTC	CASSLGLAGGRYNEQFF
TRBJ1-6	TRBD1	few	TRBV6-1	TGTGCCAGCAGTGACGTGGACAGGGGGGTCTCACCCCTCCACTTT	CASSDVDRGVSPLHF
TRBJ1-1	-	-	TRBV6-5	TGTGCCAGCCGGGGAGGGCAGTCGAACACTGAAGCTTTCTTT	CASRGGQSNTEAFF
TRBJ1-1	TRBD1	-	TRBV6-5	TGTGCCAGCATCCCATATTATGACAGGGCCACTGAAGCTTTCTTT	CASIPYYDRATEAFF
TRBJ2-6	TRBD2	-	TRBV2	TGTGCCAGCGGGGAGGGAAAATCTGGGGCCAACGTCCTGACTTTC	CASGEGKSGANVLTF
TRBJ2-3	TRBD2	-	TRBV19	TGTGCCAGTAGTGCTAGCGGGGGCCTGTCAGATACGCAGTATTTT	CASSASGGLSDTQYF
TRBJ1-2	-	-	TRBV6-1	TGTGCCAGCAGTGAACTGGCAGGGGCCGCTGGCTACACCTTC	CASSELAGAAGYTF